The present TCR beta chain was sequenced within a study of CD8 T cells in ankylosing spondylitis. Regarding the study as a whole: Disease-linked clones, CD8+, were relatively rare in peripheral blood. There was a TCR beta motif, made of several highly homologous variants, that appeared characteristic of ankylosing spondylitis blood.

With regard to this clonotype: Its specificity is unknown.

The authors made TCR beta libraries by quantitative 5'-RACE with molecular barcodes. MiXCR was run by TCRdb on the 5' RACE reads, yielding one entry per CDR3 protein. The table has 350,000 to 450,000 distinct CDR3 sequences, approximately 26% seen once. CDR1 and CDR2 (germline): SGHVS, FNYEAQ. The CDR3 contains 16 residues. With 1 base removed from V and 2 bases from J, the gap between germline ends came to 11 bases. The TCR was taken from a male donor with ankylosing spondylitis. The rearrangement links TRBV7-6 to TRBJ2-2; D is unresolved. Material for sequencing was blood, either unsorted or a sorted T cell fraction (not recorded which). CDR3 sequence: CASSLGRAPNTGELFF. CDR3 nucleotides: TGTGCCAGCAGCTTAGGAAGGGCCCCTAACACCGGGGAGCTGTTTTTT.